Included here is one T cell receptor (beta chain) sequence, with context. Antigen: not known. Germline lookup yields CDR1 KGHSH and CDR2 LQKENI. The CDR3 loop spans 16 amino acids. Between the trimmed V and J ends, which lost 0 bases and 2 bases, there was a span of 13 bases. This specimen belongs to a study of cytomegalovirus exposure and HLA in healthy donors. The donors, nominally healthy at sampling, likely had unrecorded immune exposures. This PCR relied on a set of 60 Vbeta primers and 13 Jbeta primers. Only in-frame clones appear in the TCRdb table, and some are missing; sequencing was by immunoSEQ multiplex PCR. The profile shows approximately 160,000 clones, 84% of them singletons. Study conclusions and caveats: Follow-up analysis later connected one missense variant in DCLRE1C with trimming of TCR beta V- and J-genes.

The material sequenced was PBMCs. The genes are TRBV18 and TRBJ2-5, with D tentatively TRBD2 (6 bases). This sequence originates from a man aged 18-30 years in good health and CMV-seronegative. CDR3 region: CASSPPLATRQETQYF. The CDR3, as DNA: TGTGCCAGCTCACCACCCTTGGCGACTAGACAAGAGACCCAGTACTTC.